A single T cell receptor beta chain is shown here with its context. The data were produced by immunoSEQ multiplex PCR, yet TCRdb's version contains in-frame clones alone and is incomplete. Among about 170,000 clones listed, approximately 91% were seen once. Germline trimming cut 5 bases from V and 4 bases from J; bases unmatched to any gene: 8. In germline, CDR1 is KGHSH, CDR2 LQKENI. The CDR3 consists of 15 residues. Seattle patient enrollment occurred during active infection, with longitudinal follow-up thereafter. The sample comes from a study of blood T cell repertoires in COVID-19. Overall study: Researchers got acute and convalescent COVID-19 samples from the United States, Italy and Spain. The analysed material was cDNA or gDNA that came from T cells, B-cell-depleted T cells, or PBMCs.

V usage is TRBV18 and J usage is TRBJ2-1, with 7 nucleotides matching TRBD1. The clonotype comes from a man aged 18 to 29 with COVID-19, enrolled during active disease. Sequencing was carried out using peripheral blood. The CDR3 is CASSAMRDRYNEQFF. CDR3 DNA sequence: TGTGCCAGCTCAGCTATGAGGGACAGATACAATGAGCAGTTCTTC.